The T cell receptor beta chain under discussion was sequenced for a study of cytomegalovirus exposure and HLA in healthy donors. Study-wide context: As an earlier analysis found, roughly 170 million T cells yielded 90 million to 140 million unique TCR beta sequences.

Per germline, CDR1 SGHNT and CDR2 YYREEE (reference sequence). With V trimmed by 4 bases and J by 2 bases, 8 bases remained unmatched. This CDR3 is 18 amino acids long. On this clone: Its antigen is as yet unknown.

Whole-study results and caveats: As confirmed in vitro, a few CMV-associated chains were specific for CMV antigens. A reported reduction in N-insertions relative to the roughly 710-donor mean was seen in an Asian-associated ancestry cluster in a later analysis.

Primers included in the PCR were 60 Vbeta and 13 Jbeta primers. Assay used: immunoSEQ multiplex PCR; TCRdb lists only in-frame clones, some missing. The sample shows some 170,000 clones, 71% of them seen only once. Sequencing was performed on PBMCs. This receptor was identified in a woman aged 30 to 39 in good health and CMV-seronegative. The chain joins TRBV5-4 to TRBJ2-3, with TRBD2 identical over 15 bases. DNA for the CDR3: TGTGCCAGCAGCATCGGGACTAGCGGGAGGCGTTACACAGATACGCAGTATTTT. Protein product: CASSIGTSGRRYTDTQYF.